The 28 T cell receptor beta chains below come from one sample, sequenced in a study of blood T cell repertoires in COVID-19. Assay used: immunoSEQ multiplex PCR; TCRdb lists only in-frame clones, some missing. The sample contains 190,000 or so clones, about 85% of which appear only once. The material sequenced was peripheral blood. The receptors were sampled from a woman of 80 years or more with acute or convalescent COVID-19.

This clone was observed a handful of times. CDR3 sequence (DNA): TGTGCCAGCAGCTCGGACTATACAAGGGAGTATTTT. Translation: CASSSDYTREYF. This chain uses TRBV7-9 with TRBJ2-3, with a tentative D call TRBD2 (6 bases). Germline V lookup: CDR1 SEHNR, CDR2 FQNEAQ (reference sequence). Trimming cost V 4 bases and J 13 bases, with 15 bases left between them. This CDR3 spans 12 amino acids.

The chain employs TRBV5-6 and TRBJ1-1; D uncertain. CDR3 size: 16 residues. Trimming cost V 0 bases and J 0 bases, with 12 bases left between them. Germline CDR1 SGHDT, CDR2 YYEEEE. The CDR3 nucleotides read TGTGCCAGCAGCTTGGCCCGGTCACCTATGAACACTGAAGCTTTCTTT. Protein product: CASSLARSPMNTEAFF.

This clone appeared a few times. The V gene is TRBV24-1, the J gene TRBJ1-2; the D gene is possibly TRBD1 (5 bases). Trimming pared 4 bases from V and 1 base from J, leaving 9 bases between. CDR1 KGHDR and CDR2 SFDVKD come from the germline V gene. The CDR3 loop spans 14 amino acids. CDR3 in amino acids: CATSDQGLNYGYTF. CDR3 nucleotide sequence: TGTGCCACCAGTGACCAGGGCCTTAACTATGGCTACACCTTC.

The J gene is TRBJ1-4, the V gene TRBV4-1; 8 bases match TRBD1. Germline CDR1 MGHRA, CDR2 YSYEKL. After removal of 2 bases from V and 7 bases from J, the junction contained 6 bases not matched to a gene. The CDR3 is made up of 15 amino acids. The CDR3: CASSQRTGFGEKLFF. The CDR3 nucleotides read TGCGCCAGCAGCCAAAGGACAGGGTTCGGTGAAAAACTGTTTTTT.

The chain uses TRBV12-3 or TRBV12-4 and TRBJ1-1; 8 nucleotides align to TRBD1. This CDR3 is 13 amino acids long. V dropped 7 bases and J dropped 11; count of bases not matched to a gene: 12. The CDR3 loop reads CASTTTDRGSAFF. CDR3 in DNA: TGTGCCAGCACCACTACCGACAGGGGTTCTGCTTTCTTT.

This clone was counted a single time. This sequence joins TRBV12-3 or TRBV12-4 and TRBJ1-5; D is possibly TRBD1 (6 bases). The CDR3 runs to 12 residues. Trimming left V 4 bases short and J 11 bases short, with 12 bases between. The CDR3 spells CASSSGVGAQHF. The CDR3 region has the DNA TGTGCCAGCAGTTCAGGGGTAGGGGCCCAGCATTTT.

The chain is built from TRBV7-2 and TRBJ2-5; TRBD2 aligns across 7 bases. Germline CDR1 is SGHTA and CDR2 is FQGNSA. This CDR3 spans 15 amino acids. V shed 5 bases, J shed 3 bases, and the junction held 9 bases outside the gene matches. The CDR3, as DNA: TGTGCCAGCAGCCAGGTGGGAGGGCCGGAAGAGACCCAGTACTTC. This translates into CASSQVGGPEETQYF.

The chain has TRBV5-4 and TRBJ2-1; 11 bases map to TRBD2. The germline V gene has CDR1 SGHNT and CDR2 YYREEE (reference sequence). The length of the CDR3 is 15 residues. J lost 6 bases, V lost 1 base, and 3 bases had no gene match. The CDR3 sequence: CASSLRLAGGNEQFF. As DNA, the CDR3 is TGTGCCAGCAGCTTGCGGCTAGCGGGGGGCAATGAGCAGTTCTTC.

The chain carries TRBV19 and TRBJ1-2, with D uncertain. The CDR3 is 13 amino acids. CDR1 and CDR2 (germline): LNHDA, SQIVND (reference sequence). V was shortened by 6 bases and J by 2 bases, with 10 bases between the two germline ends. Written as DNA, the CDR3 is TGTGCCAGTAGGTACAAAGCGAACTATGGCTACACCTTC. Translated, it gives CASRYKANYGYTF.

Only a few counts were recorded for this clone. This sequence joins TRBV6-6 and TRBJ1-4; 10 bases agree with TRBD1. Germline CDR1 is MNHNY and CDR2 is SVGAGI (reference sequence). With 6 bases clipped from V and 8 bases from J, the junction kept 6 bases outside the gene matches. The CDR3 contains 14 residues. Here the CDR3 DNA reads TGTGCCAGCAGGGGAGACAGGGGGCGCGAAAAACTGTTTTTT. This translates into CASRGDRGREKLFF.

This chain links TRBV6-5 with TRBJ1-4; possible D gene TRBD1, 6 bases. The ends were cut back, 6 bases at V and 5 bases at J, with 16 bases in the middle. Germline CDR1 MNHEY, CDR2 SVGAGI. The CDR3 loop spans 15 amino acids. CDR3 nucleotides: TGTGCCAGCAGCCGAGGACAGTCGCAGAATGAAAAACTGTTTTTT. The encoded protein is CASSRGQSQNEKLFF.

The CDR3 bases are TGTGCCAGCCCCCGGGGGGACACTGAAGCTTTCTTT. Translating it yields CASPRGDTEAFF. The V and J genes are TRBV2 and TRBJ1-1; D might be TRBD1 (5 bases). The CDR3 consists of 12 residues. Germline V gene sequence: CDR1 SNHLY, CDR2 FYNNEI. With 8 bases removed from V and 3 bases from J, the gap between germline ends came to 10 bases.

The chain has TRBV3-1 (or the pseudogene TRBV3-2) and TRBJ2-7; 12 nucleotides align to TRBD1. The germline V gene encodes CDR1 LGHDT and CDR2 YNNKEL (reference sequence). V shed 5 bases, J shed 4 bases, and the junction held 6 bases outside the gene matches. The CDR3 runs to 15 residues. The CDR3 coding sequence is TGTGCCAGCAGCTGGGGACAGGGGGCGATATACGAGCAGTACTTC. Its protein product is CASSWGQGAIYEQYF.

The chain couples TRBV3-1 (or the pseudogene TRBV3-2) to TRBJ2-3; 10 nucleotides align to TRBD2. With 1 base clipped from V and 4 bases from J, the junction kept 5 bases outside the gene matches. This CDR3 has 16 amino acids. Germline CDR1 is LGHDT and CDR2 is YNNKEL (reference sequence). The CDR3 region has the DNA TGTGCCAGCAGCCAAGGGAGGACTAGCGGTCCAGATACGCAGTATTTT. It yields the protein CASSQGRTSGPDTQYF.

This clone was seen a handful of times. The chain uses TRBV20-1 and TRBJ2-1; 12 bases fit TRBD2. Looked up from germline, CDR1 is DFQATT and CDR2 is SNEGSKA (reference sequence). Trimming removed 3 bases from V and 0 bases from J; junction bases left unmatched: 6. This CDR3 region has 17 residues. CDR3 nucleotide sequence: TGCAGTGCTAGTAGGCTAGCGGGGGGGGCCTCCTACAATGAGCAGTTCTTC. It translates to CSASRLAGGASYNEQFF.

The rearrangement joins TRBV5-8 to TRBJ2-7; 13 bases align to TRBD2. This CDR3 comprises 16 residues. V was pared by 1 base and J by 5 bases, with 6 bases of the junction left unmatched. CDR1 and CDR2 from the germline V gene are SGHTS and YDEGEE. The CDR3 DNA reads TGTGCCAGCAGCTTGAGGACTAGCGGGAGAACCCACGAGCAGTACTTC. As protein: CASSLRTSGRTHEQYF.

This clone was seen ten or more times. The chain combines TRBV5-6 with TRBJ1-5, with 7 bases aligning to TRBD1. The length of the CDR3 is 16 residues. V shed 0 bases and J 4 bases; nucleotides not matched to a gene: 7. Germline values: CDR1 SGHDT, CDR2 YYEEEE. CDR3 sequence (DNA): TGTGCCAGCAGCTTGGGGATTAGACAGGGAAATCAGCCCCAGCATTTT. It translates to CASSLGIRQGNQPQHF.

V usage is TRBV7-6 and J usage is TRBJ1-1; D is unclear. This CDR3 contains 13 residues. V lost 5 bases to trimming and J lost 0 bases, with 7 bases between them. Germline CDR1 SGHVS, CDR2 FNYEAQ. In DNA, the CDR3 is TGTGCCAGCAGCCTCACATTGAACACTGAAGCTTTCTTT. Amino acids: CASSLTLNTEAFF.

CDR3 sequence reads: CASNPTGRGYTF. The CDR3, as DNA: TGTGCCAGCAACCCGACAGGTCGGGGCTACACCTTC. This rearrangement joins TRBV2 to TRBJ1-2; a weak D match, TRBD1 (6 bases). CDR3 length: 12 amino acids. The V gene's germline CDR1 is SNHLY and CDR2 FYNNEI. The germline V and J ends were trimmed by 7 bases and 8 bases, with 14 bases remaining between them.

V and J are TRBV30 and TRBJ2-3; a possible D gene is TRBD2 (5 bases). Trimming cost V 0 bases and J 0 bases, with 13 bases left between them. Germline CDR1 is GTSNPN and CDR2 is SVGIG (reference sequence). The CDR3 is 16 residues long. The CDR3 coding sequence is TGTGCCTGGAGTGTGGGAGCCTCCGGGAGCACAGATACGCAGTATTTT. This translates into CAWSVGASGSTDTQYF.

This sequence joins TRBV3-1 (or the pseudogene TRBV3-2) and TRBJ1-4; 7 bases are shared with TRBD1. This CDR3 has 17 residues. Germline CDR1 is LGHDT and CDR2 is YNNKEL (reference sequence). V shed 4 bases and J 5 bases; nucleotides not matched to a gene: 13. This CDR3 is CASSPKNPGQLNEKLFF. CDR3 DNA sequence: TGTGCCAGCAGCCCCAAGAATCCGGGACAGCTAAATGAAAAACTGTTTTTT.

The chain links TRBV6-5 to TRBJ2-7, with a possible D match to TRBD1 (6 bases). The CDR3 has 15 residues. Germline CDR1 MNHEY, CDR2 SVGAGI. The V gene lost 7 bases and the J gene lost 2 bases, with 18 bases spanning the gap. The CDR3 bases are TGTGCCAGCACTCTCCTGACAGGTCCCCCCTACGAGCAGTACTTC. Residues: CASTLLTGPPYEQYF.

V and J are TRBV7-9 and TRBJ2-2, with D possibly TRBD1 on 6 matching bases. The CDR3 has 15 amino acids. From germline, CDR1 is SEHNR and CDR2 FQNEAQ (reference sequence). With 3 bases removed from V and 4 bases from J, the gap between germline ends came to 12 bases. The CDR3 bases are TGTGCCAGCAGCTTGGGGGCTAAAAGCACCGGGGAGCTGTTTTTT. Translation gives CASSLGAKSTGELFF.

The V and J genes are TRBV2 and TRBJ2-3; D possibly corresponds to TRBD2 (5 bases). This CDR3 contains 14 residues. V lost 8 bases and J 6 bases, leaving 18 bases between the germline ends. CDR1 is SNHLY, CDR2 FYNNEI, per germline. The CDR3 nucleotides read TGTGCCAGCTCCTTTGGGCGGGCATCGGATACGCAGTATTTT. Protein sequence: CASSFGRASDTQYF.

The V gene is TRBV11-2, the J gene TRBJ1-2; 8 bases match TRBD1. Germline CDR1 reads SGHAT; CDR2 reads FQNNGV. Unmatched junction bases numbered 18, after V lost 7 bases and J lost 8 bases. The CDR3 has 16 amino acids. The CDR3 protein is CASTPSRDRTAGGYTF. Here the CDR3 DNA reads TGTGCCAGCACCCCCTCCCGGGACAGGACGGCGGGGGGCTACACCTTC.

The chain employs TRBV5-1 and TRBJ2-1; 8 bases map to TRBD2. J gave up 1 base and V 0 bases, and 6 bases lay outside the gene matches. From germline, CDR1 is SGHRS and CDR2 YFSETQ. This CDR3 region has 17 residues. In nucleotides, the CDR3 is TGCGCCAGCAGCTTGGTGGGGACTAGGGGGTCCTACAATGAGCAGTTCTTC. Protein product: CASSLVGTRGSYNEQFF.

This CDR3 is CASSQSASKIGYEQYF. In DNA, the CDR3 is TGCGCCAGCAGCCAGTCCGCTAGCAAAATAGGCTACGAGCAGTACTTC. The chain couples TRBV4-1 to TRBJ2-7; possibly TRBD2 for D (5 bases). Trimming removed 3 bases at V and 3 bases at J, with 18 bases between. Germline V gene sequence: CDR1 MGHRA, CDR2 YSYEKL. The CDR3 runs 16 residues.

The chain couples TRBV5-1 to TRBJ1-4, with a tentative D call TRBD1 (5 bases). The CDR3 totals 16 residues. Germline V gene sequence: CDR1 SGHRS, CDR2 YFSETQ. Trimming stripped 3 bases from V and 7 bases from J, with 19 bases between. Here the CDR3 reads CASSSGDRSRSEKLFF. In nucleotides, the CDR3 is TGCGCCAGCAGCTCCGGAGACAGATCACGGAGTGAAAAACTGTTTTTT.